These T cell receptor beta chains were read from a single sample in a study of T cells expressing NK-cell markers. Using the 5' RACE reads, TCRdb records one entry per CDR3 protein without DNA. The repertoire table contains approximately 150,000 distinct CDR3 sequences. The sequenced material came from blood T cells: a sorted CD56 or NKG2C T cell subset, CD4+ or CD8+ T cells, or bulk PBMC T cells (not recorded which). These receptor sequences come from a young man in good health. Each CDR3 is given with its conserved first and last residue. Where a row states a size, it is once, few, many or the class of an expanded clone; other rows omit it.

clone_size | j_call | v_call | cdr3_aa
- | TRBJ1-1 | TRBV19 | CASSIVTDTEAFF
- | TRBJ2-3 | TRBV9 | CASSVAGAGTDTQYF
- | TRBJ2-7 | TRBV2 | CASSEALPTSSYEQYF
- | TRBJ2-5 | TRBV7-9 | CASSENPVQETQYF
- | TRBJ2-1 | TRBV4-1 | CASSQRWGLAHHEQFF
- | TRBJ1-5 | TRBV27 | CASSLTRDPDFNQPQHF
- | TRBJ1-5 | TRBV7-2 | CASSLARQGPYSNQPQHF
medium-sized | TRBJ2-7 | TRBV29-1 | CSVEDPGQGDSYEQYF
- | TRBJ2-7 | TRBV6-5 | CASGHQSYEQYF
- | TRBJ1-2 | TRBV12-3/TRBV12-4 | CASTSDGYGYTF
- | TRBJ1-1 | TRBV6-5 | CASSYSKAGEAFF
- | TRBJ2-7 | TRBV10-3 | CATWDSRYEQYF
- | TRBJ2-1 | TRBV4-1 | CASSLPADEQFF
- | TRBJ1-3 | TRBV19 | CASSPTPRPPGNTIYF
- | TRBJ2-4 | TRBV12-3/TRBV12-4 | CASSLGHENIQYF
- | TRBJ2-5 | TRBV6-5 | CASSYSGGQQETQYF
- | TRBJ2-1 | TRBV29-1 | CSVEVGMGSFF
- | TRBJ2-3 | TRBV5-6 | CASSQVSNTDTQYF
- | TRBJ1-5 | TRBV6-1 | CASSEEGGGLKGNQPQHF
- | TRBJ1-5 | TRBV23-1 | CASSRGQGENQPQHF
- | TRBJ1-1 | TRBV12-3/TRBV12-4 | CASNRRVDTEAFF
- | TRBJ2-7 | TRBV11-2 | CASSPIAGVMYEQYF
- | TRBJ2-4 | TRBV28 | CASGRPTKNIQYF
- | TRBJ2-2 | TRBV11-2 | CASSFHRGVSTGELFF
- | TRBJ2-1 | TRBV12-5 | CASGLGGNEQFF
- | TRBJ2-2 | TRBV6-1 | CASNSGLDWIWTGELFF
- | TRBJ2-7 | TRBV7-9 | CASSLTPGLLSYEQYF
- | TRBJ2-5 | TRBV7-2 | CASTLFGETQYF
- | TRBJ2-3 | TRBV7-9 | CASSFQTPSTDTQYF
- | TRBJ1-2 | TRBV12-3/TRBV12-4 | CASSLRAWWETDYGYTF
- | TRBJ1-2 | TRBV7-2 | CASSSDISAGILWGYTF
- | TRBJ2-5 | TRBV6-5 | CASSYAGRPSETQYF
- | TRBJ2-1 | TRBV3-1 | CASSQDIAGGTGEQFF
- | TRBJ2-7 | TRBV28 | CASSLIFLAAYEQYF
- | TRBJ2-1 | TRBV14 | CASSQGGSGRAIYNEQFF
- | TRBJ2-7 | TRBV6-1 | CASSLAASYEQYF
- | TRBJ2-2 | TRBV5-1 | CASSPIQGPNTGELFF
- | TRBJ2-1 | TRBV20-1 | CSARVWASGDSSYNEQFF
- | TRBJ2-5 | TRBV20-1 | CSARDSVLARATQYF
- | TRBJ2-3 | TRBV12-3/TRBV12-4 | CASSPGTSGASSTDTQYF
- | TRBJ2-3 | TRBV12-3/TRBV12-4 | CASSPPAGELTDTQYF
- | TRBJ1-3 | TRBV9 | CASSASGVKGNTIYF
- | TRBJ1-3 | TRBV7-9 | CASSPVTGLSGNTIYF
- | TRBJ2-2 | TRBV27 | CASSRATGSTGELFF
- | TRBJ2-1 | TRBV6-1 | CASSQGGIPYNEQFF
- | TRBJ2-1 | TRBV21-1 | CASTWWLAGVGNEQFF
- | TRBJ2-5 | TRBV29-1 | CSVETGLGEETQYF
- | TRBJ2-1 | TRBV19 | CASSRALDNEQFF
- | TRBJ2-1 | TRBV20-1 | CSARGWDYNEQFF
- | TRBJ2-1 | TRBV5-1 | CASSLGPGQAVDEQFF
- | TRBJ2-1 | TRBV7-3 | CASSPAWGQGSNEQFF